The TCR beta chain under discussion was sequenced for a study of control samples from healthy donors and cancer patients. This CDR3 contains 17 residues. V was trimmed by 4 bases and J by 0 bases, leaving 19 bases between them. Germline V gene data show CDR1 as SGHTA and CDR2 as FQGNSA. TCRdb's copy holds only in-frame clones and misses some; the assay was immunoSEQ multiplex PCR. The sample contains 120,000 or so clones, over 75% of which appear only once. This chain connects TRBV7-2 to TRBJ2-7; no reliable D call. Source material: blood. The receptor was derived from a man in his forties in good health. The CDR3 sequence is CASSYGRTGQVSYEQYF. CDR3 sequence (DNA): TGTGCCAGCAGCTATGGACGAACCGGGCAGGTCTCCTACGAGCAGTACTTC.